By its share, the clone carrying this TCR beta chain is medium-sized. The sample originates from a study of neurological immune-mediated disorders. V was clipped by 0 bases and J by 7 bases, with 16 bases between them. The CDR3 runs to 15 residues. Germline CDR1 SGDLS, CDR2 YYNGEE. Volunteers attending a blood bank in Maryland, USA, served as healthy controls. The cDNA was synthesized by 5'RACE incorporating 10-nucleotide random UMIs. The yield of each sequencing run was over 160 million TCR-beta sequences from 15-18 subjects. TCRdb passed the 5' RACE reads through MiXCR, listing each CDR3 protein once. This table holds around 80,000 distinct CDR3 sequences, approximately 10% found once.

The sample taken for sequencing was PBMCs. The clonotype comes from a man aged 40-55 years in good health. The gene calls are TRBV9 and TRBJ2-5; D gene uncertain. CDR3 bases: TGTGCCAGCAGCGTAGCCCCAGAGAGTTATGGGACCCAGTACTTC. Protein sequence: CASSVAPESYGTQYF.